The 5 T cell receptor beta chains listed next were all sequenced from one sample in a study of blood T cell repertoires in COVID-19. The repertoire was sequenced with immunoSEQ multiplex PCR; TCRdb's copy has only in-frame clones and lacks some. This sample has 200,000 to 300,000 clones, with approximately 83% found just once. The sequenced sample consisted of PBMCs or T cells enriched from blood (not recorded which). The receptors derive from a woman aged 40 to 50 with acute COVID-19.

The chain uses TRBV19 and TRBJ2-7; TRBD1 might be the D (5 bases). The CDR3 totals 13 residues. The ends were cut back, 5 bases at V and 0 bases at J, with 8 bases in the middle. The germline V gene has CDR1 LNHDA and CDR2 SQIVND (reference sequence). The CDR3 nucleotides are TGTGCCAGTAGTGAGACAGTCTCCTACGAGCAGTACTTC. Its protein product is CASSETVSYEQYF.

The chain combines TRBV28 with TRBJ2-7, with TRBD1 as a possible D gene (5 bases). Germline CDR1 MDHEN, CDR2 SYDVKM. CDR3 length: 14 amino acids. The V gene lost 3 bases and the J gene lost 2 bases, with 11 bases spanning the gap. The CDR3 DNA sequence: TGTGCCAGCAGTTTCTGGACAAATCCCTACGAGCAGTACTTC. It encodes CASSFWTNPYEQYF.

This chain links TRBV18 with TRBJ1-1; no clear D gene. Trimming shortened V by 1 base and J by 4 bases, and 7 bases separated the two germline ends. This CDR3 contains 13 residues. Germline CDR1 is KGHSH and CDR2 is LQKENI. The CDR3 nucleotides read TGTGCCAGCTCACCACTCGCGGGCACTGAAGCTTTCTTT. As protein: CASSPLAGTEAFF.

The gene calls are TRBV4-2 and TRBJ1-4, with D perhaps TRBD1 (6 bases). V was clipped by 3 bases and J by 8 bases, with 10 bases between them. The CDR3 runs to 13 residues. CDR1 is LGHNA, CDR2 YNFKEQ, per germline. CDR3 loop: CASSQETGEKLFF. Here the CDR3 DNA reads TGTGCCAGCAGCCAGGAGACAGGAGAAAAACTGTTTTTT.

The table lists this clone with a count of one. The J gene is TRBJ2-7, the V gene TRBV2; D possibly corresponds to TRBD1 (6 bases). The CDR3 has 14 amino acids. Germline V gene lookup returns CDR1 SNHLY and CDR2 FYNNEI. The V and J ends lost 6 bases and 1 base respectively, with 13 bases between them. The CDR3 sequence is CASSELTGSYEQYF. The CDR3 nucleotides are TGTGCCAGCAGCGAACTGACAGGTTCCTACGAGCAGTACTTC.